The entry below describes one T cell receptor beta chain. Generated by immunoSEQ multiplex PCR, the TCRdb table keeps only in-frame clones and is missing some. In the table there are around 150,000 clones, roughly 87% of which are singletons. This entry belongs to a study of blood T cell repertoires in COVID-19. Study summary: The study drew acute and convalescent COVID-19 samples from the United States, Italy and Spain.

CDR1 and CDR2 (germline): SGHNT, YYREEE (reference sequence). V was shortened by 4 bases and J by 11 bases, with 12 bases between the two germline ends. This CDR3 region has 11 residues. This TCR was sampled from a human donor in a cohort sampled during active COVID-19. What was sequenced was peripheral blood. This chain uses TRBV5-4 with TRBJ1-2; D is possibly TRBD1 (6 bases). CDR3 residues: CASSVGQQYTF. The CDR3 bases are TGTGCCAGCAGCGTCGGACAGCAGTACACCTTC.